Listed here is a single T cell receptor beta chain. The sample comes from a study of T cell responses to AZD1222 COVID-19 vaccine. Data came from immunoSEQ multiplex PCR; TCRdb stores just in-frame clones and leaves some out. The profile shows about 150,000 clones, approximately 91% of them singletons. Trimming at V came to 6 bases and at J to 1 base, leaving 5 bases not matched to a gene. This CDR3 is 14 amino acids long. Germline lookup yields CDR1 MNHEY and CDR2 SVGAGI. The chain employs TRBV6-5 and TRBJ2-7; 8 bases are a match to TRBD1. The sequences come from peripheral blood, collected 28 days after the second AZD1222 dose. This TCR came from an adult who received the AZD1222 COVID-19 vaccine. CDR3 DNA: TGTGCCAGCAGAGGGACAGGTCCATCCTACGAGCAGTACTTC. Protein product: CASRGTGPSYEQYF.